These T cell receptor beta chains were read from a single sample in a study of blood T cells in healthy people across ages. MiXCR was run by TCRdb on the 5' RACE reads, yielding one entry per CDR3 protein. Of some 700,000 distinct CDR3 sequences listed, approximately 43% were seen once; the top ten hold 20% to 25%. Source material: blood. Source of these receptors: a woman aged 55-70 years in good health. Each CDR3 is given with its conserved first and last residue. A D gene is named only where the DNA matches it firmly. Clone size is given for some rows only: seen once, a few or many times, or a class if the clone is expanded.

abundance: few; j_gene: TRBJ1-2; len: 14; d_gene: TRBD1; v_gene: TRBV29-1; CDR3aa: CSVAGTGGDYGYTF; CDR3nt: TGCAGCGTCGCCGGGACAGGGGGTGACTATGGCTACACCTTC
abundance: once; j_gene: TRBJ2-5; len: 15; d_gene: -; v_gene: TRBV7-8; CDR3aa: CASSLRRGDSETQYF; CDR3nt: TGTGCCAGCAGCTTGCGCAGGGGCGATTCGGAGACCCAGTACTTC
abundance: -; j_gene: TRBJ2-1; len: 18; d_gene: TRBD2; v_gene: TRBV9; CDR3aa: CASSSEGSGRAPYNEQFF; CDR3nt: TGTGCCAGCAGCTCAGAGGGTAGCGGGAGGGCCCCTTACAATGAGCAGTTCTTC
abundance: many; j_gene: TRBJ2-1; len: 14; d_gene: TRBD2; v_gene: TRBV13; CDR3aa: CASSRGLAGAEQFF; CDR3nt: TGTGCCAGCAGCCGAGGGCTAGCGGGAGCAGAGCAGTTCTTC
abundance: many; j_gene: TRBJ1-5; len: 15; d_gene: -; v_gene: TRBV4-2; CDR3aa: CASSQDSGSNQPQHF; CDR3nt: TGCGCCAGCAGCCAAGATTCAGGGAGTAATCAGCCCCAGCATTTT
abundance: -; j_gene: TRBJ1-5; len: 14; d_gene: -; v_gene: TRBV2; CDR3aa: CASNRRSDNQPQHF; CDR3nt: TGTGCCAGCAACCGGCGAAGTGACAATCAGCCCCAGCATTTT
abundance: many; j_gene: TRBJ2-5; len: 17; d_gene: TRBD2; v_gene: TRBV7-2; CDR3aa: CASSLGGLVRGGETQYF; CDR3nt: TGTGCCAGCAGCTTAGGGGGACTAGTCCGCGGAGGTGAGACCCAGTACTTC
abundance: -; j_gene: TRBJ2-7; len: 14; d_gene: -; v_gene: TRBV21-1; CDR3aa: CASSKYGTTYEQYF; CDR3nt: TGTGCCAGCAGCAAATACGGGACCACCTACGAGCAGTACTTC
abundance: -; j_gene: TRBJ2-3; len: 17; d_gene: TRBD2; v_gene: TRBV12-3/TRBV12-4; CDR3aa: CASLPTSWRTSADTQYF; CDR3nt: TGTGCCAGCCTCCCGACTAGCTGGCGGACTAGCGCAGATACGCAGTATTTT
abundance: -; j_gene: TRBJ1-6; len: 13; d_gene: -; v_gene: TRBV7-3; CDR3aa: CASSVQGGSPLHF; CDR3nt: TGTGCCAGCAGCGTTCAGGGAGGGTCACCCCTCCACTTT
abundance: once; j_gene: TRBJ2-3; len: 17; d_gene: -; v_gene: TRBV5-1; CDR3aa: CASSLSAAALGADTQYF; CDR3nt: TGCGCCAGCAGCTTGTCCGCCGCAGCCCTGGGGGCGGATACGCAGTATTTT
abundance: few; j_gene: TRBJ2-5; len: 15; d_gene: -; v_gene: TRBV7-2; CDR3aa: CASSLRQGRGETQYF; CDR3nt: TGTGCCAGCAGCTTACGCCAGGGAAGGGGAGAGACCCAGTACTTC
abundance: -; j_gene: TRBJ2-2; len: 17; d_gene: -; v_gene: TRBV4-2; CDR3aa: CASSQDHSYENTGELFF; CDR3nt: TGTGCCAGCAGCCAAGATCACTCGTATGAGAACACCGGGGAGCTGTTTTTT
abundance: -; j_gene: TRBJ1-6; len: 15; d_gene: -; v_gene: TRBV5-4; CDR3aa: CASSLDEGRVSPLHF; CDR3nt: TGTGCCAGCAGCTTGGACGAGGGAAGAGTCTCACCCCTCCACTTT
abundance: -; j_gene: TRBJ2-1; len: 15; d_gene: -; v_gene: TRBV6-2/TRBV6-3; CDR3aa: CASTLRGGILNEQFF; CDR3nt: TGTGCCAGCACCTTACGTGGCGGGATTCTCAATGAGCAGTTCTTC
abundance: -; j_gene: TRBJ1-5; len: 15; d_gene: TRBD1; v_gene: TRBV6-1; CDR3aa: CASRSGTGHNQPQHF; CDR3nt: TGTGCCAGCAGAAGCGGGACAGGACATAATCAGCCCCAGCATTTT
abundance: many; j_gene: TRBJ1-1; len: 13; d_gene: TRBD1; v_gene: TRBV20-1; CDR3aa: CSAPGQGNTEAFF; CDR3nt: TGCAGCGCCCCGGGACAGGGGAACACTGAAGCTTTCTTT
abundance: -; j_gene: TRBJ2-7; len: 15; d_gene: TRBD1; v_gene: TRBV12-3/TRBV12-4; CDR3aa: CASSFQAGGPYEQYF; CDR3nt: TGTGCCAGCAGTTTTCAGGCAGGGGGTCCCTACGAGCAGTACTTC
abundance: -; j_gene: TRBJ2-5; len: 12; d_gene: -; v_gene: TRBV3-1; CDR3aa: CASSYGGNEQYF; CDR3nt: TGTGCCAGCAGCTACGGAGGGAATGAGCAGTACTTC
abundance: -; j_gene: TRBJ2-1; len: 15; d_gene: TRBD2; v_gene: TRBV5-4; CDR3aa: CASSLAGGPYNVRFF; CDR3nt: TGTGCCAGCAGCTTGGCGGGAGGCCCCTACAATGTGCGGTTCTTC
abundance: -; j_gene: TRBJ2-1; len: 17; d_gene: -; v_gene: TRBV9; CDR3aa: CASSVGSRGSSYNEQFF; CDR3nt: TGTGCCAGCAGCGTAGGGAGTCGGGGGAGCTCCTACAATGAGCAGTTCTTC
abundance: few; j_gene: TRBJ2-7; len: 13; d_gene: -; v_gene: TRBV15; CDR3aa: CATSKRLVSEQYF; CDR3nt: TGTGCCACCAGCAAGAGACTGGTTTCCGAGCAGTACTTC
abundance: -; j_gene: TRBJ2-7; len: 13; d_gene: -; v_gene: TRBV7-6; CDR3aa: CASSSTRVAEQYF; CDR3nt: TGTGCCAGCAGCTCAACCAGGGTCGCCGAGCAGTACTTC
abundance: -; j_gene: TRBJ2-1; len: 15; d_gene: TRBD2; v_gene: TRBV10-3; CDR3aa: CAISGGTSGYNEQFF; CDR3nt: TGTGCCATCAGTGGGGGGACTAGCGGGTACAATGAGCAGTTCTTC
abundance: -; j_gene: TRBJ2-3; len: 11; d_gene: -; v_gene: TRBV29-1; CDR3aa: CSVGPGDTQYF; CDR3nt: TGCAGCGTTGGACCGGGGGATACGCAGTATTTT
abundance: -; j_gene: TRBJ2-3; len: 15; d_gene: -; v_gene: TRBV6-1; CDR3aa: CASMEAPTSTDTQYF; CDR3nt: TGTGCCAGCATGGAAGCGCCCACAAGCACAGATACGCAGTATTTT
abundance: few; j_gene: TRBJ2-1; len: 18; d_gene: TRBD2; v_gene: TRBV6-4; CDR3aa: CASSVGVRSGITYNEQFF; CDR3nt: TGTGCCAGCAGTGTGGGGGTCCGTAGCGGGATCACCTACAATGAGCAGTTCTTC
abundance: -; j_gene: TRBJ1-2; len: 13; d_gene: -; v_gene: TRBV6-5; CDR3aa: CASSVGAESGYTF; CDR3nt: TGTGCCAGCAGCGTGGGTGCGGAGAGCGGCTACACCTTC
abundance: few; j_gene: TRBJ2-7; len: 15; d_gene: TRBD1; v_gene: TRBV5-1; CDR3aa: CASSLASGQLYEQYF; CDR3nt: TGCGCCAGCAGCTTAGCTTCGGGACAGCTCTACGAGCAGTACTTC
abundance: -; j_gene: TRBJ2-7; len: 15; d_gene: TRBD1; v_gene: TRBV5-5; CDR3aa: CASRTGGDRGNEQYF; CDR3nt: TGTGCCAGCAGAACCGGTGGGGACAGGGGAAACGAGCAGTACTTC
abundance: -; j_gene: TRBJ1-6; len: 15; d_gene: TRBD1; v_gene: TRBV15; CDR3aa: CATSRGVTGNSPLHF; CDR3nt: TGTGCCACCAGCAGAGGTGTGACAGGGAATTCACCCCTCCACTTT
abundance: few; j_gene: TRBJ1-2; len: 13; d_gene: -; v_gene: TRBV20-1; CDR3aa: CSARGMVDYGYTF; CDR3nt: TGCAGTGCTAGGGGGATGGTGGACTATGGCTACACCTTC
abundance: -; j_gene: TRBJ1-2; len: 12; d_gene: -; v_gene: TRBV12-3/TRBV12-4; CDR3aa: CASSFGGFGYTF; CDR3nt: TGTGCCAGCAGTTTCGGGGGCTTCGGCTACACCTTC
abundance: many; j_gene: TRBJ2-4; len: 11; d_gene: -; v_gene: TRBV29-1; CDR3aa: CSVRGPNIQYF; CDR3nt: TGCAGCGTTCGGGGGCCAAACATTCAGTACTTC
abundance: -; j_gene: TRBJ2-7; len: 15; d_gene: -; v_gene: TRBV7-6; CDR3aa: CASSLGEGFTYEQYF; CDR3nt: TGTGCCAGCAGCTTAGGAGAGGGGTTCACCTACGAGCAGTACTTC
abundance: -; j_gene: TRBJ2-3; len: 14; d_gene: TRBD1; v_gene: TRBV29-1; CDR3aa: CSVEPGTGTDTQYF; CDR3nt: TGCAGCGTTGAACCCGGGACAGGCACAGATACGCAGTATTTT
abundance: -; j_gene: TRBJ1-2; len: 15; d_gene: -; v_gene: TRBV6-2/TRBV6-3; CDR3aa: CASSYQDRPNYGYTF; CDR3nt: TGTGCCAGCAGTTACCAGGACAGACCAAACTATGGCTACACCTTC
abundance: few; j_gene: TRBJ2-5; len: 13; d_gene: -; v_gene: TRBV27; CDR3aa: CASSLGRNNEQYF; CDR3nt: TGTGCCAGCAGTTTGGGGCGGAACAATGAGCAGTACTTC
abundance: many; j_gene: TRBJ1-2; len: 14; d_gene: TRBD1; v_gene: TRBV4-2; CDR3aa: CASSQSTGGVGYTF; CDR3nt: TGTGCCAGCAGCCAAAGTACAGGGGGCGTTGGCTACACCTTC
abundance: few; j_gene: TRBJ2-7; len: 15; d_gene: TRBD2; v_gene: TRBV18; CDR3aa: CASSLTGTSVYEQYF; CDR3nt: TGTGCCAGCTCACTAACCGGGACTAGCGTCTACGAGCAGTACTTC
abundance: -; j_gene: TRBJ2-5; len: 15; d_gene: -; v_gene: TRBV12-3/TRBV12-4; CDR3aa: CASSFGSQNQETQYF; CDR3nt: TGTGCCAGCAGTTTCGGAAGCCAGAACCAAGAGACCCAGTACTTC
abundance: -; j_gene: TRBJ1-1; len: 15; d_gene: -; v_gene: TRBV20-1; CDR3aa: CSARVPGHTNTEAFF; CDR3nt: TGCAGTGCTAGAGTACCGGGCCACACAAACACTGAAGCTTTCTTT
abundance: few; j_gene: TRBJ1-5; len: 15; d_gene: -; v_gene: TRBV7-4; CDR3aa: CASSSTKQKRQPQHF; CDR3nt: TGTGCCAGCAGCTCGACCAAACAAAAACGGCAGCCCCAGCATTTT
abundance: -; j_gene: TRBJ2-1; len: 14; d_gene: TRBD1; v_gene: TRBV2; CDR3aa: CAAGNRGYYNEQFF; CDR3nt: TGTGCCGCGGGGAACAGGGGGTACTACAATGAGCAGTTCTTC
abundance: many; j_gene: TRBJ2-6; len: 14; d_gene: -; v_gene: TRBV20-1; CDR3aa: CSARDRAGANVLTF; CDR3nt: TGCAGTGCTAGAGACCGGGCCGGGGCCAACGTCCTGACTTTC
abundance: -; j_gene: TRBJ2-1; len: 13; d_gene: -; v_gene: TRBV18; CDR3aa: CASSRDAYNEQFF; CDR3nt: TGTGCCAGCTCGCGGGACGCTTACAATGAGCAGTTCTTC
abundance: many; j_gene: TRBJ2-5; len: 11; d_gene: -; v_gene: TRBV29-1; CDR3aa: CSSQAQETQYF; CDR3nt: TGCAGCTCACAGGCCCAAGAGACCCAGTACTTC
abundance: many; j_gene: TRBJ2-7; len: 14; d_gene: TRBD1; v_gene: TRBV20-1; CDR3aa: CSALDRGSTYEQYF; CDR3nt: TGCAGTGCTCTGGACAGGGGGTCGACCTACGAGCAGTACTTC
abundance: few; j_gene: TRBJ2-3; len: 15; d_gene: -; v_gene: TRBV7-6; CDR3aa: CASSLMASGTDTQYF; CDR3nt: TGTGCCAGCAGCTTAATGGCTAGCGGCACAGATACGCAGTATTTT
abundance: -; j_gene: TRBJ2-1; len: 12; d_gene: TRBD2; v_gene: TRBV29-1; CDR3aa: CSVERTSGRWFF; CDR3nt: TGCAGCGTTGAAAGGACTAGCGGGAGATGGTTCTTC
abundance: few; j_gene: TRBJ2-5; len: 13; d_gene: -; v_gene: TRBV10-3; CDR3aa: CAISKGKQETQYF; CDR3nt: TGTGCCATCAGTAAAGGGAAGCAAGAGACCCAGTACTTC